This T cell receptor beta chain was obtained from a study of regulatory T cells in long-lasting Graves disease. Findings of the study overall: Under persistent disease, TRBV28, TRBJ1-2 and TRBJ2-5 were used preferentially. Accuracy was perhaps lowered by the small sample size.

This CDR3 is 13 amino acids long. Germline V CDR1 and CDR2: MNHEY, SMNVEV (reference sequence). This clonotype was counted many times. As yet, its antigen is unknown. One end of the junction fails to match germline, which may point to a read error. Arm-PCR with iRepertoire HTBI primers amplified the CDR3 regions for these TCR beta libraries. TCRdb passed the multiplex PCR reads through MiXCR, listing each CDR3 protein once. The sample includes roughly 500,000 distinct CDR3 sequences, roughly 21% seen only once; the top ten take 6.5% to 9%. Time point denoted: persistent/refractory GD, antithyroid drugs over 5 years with positive TRAb. Researchers made the TCR library from RNA that was extracted from PBMCs. Patients were from an endocrinology department in Xi'an, China. EDTA tubes were used for drawing 8 to 9 milliliters of peripheral blood.

This TCR was sampled from a female donor with Graves disease. Sequenced material: peripheral blood mononuclear cells (PBMCs), taken when the disease was refractory, from a patient treated with antithyroid drugs. The chain joins TRBV27 to TRBJ1-5; a weak D match, TRBD1 (5 bases). The CDR3 DNA follows: TGTGCCAGCAGGGGGGTTGGGAATCAACCCCAGCATTTT. The encoded protein is CASRGVGNQPQHF.